The subject of this entry is one T cell receptor beta chain. The sample is drawn from a study of blood T cell repertoires in COVID-19. Study-wide context: COVID-19 samples from acute and convalescent phases originated in the United States, Italy and Spain.

This CDR3 is built from 11 residues. Germline loops: CDR1 DFQATT, CDR2 SNEGSKA (reference sequence). Seattle patient enrollment occurred during active infection, with longitudinal follow-up thereafter. Original analysis: Estimated nucleated cell counts came from reference gene primer amplification. Data came from immunoSEQ multiplex PCR; TCRdb stores just in-frame clones and leaves some out. V, J and clone size are taken as reported in that table, and D and trimming were inferred from the DNA itself. The sample includes fewer than 700,000 clones, 85% to 90% of them seen just once. The source material was peripheral blood. The clonotype comes from a woman in her forties or fifties with COVID-19, enrolled during active disease. This sequence joins TRBV20-1 and TRBJ1-2; D is undetermined. The CDR3 loop is CRAGANYGYTF. The CDR3 DNA reads TGCAGAGCCGGAGCTAACTATGGCTACACCTTC.